A selection of T cell receptor beta chains follows, all from one sample in a study of shared clonotypes between healthy human individuals. The table came from immunoSEQ multiplex PCR; TCRdb's copy has only in-frame clones and leaves some out. The sample shows about 470,000 clones, around 79% of them seen only once. The sequenced sample was PBMCs. The receptors originated from a woman between 40 and 50 years old in good health. Some clones in this sample may be carry-over from other donors' samples. The CDR3 runs from the conserved cysteine through the conserved F or W. The D gene is left open where the match is weak. A clone size is listed for some rows: how often the clone was seen (once, few, many), or a class if it is expanded.

V gene	clone size	D gene	J gene	CDR3 DNA	CDR3 protein
TRBV15	NA	TRBD1	TRBJ2-7	TGTGCCACCAGCAGAGTTGGGACAGGCTACGAGCAGTACTTC	CATSRVGTGYEQYF
TRBV2	many	TRBD2	TRBJ2-1	TGTGCCAGCAGTGAATGTTTCACGGAGACTAGCGGATGCAATGAGCAGTTCTTC	CASSECFTETSGCNEQFF
TRBV27	NA	NA	TRBJ1-1	TGTGCCAGCAGTTTATGGGGCCCGAACACTGAAGCTTTCTTT	CASSLWGPNTEAFF
TRBV7-9	NA	TRBD2	TRBJ2-7	TGTGCCAGCAGCCCCCCTAGCGGGAGAAACTACGAGCAGTACTTC	CASSPPSGRNYEQYF
TRBV5-1	few	NA	TRBJ2-7	TGCGCCAGCAGCTTGGATGAGGGTTGGAACGAGCAGTACTTC	CASSLDEGWNEQYF
TRBV6-1	NA	NA	TRBJ2-1	TGTGCCAGCAGTGAAACTCCAGGGGACAATGAGCAGTTCTTC	CASSETPGDNEQFF
TRBV27	NA	NA	TRBJ2-7	TGTGCCAGCAGCCCGACACTTTCCTACGAGCAGTACTTC	CASSPTLSYEQYF
TRBV5-1	NA	TRBD1	TRBJ1-2	TGCGCCAGCAGCTGGTCTCCGGGACAGGGGGCTGGGGGCTACACCTTC	CASSWSPGQGAGGYTF
TRBV7-6	NA	NA	TRBJ2-7	TGTGCCAGCAGCTTAGGGGGCGGACAAACCTACGAGCAGTACTTC	CASSLGGGQTYEQYF
TRBV6-6	NA	NA	TRBJ2-1	TGTGCCAGCAGTTACTGGGACTATTCCGGGACCAGGGGGCAGTTCTTC	CASSYWDYSGTRGQFF
TRBV28	NA	TRBD2	TRBJ2-3	TGTGCCAGCAGTTTATTCGGCGGGGGGCGAGCGGGAGGGATCACAGATACGCAGTATTTT	CASSLFGGGRAGGITDTQYF
TRBV15	NA	NA	TRBJ1-4	TGTGCCACCAGCAGAGACAGGGCAACTAATGAAAAACTGTTTTTT	CATSRDRATNEKLFF
TRBV4-1	NA	NA	TRBJ2-3	TGCGCCAGCACCAGCGGCGTAACTGATACGCAGTATTTT	CASTSGVTDTQYF
TRBV7-9	NA	TRBD1	TRBJ1-1	TGTGCCAGCAGCGTGACAGGGGGCCAGAACACTGAAGCTTTCTTT	CASSVTGGQNTEAFF
TRBV10-1	NA	TRBD2	TRBJ2-1	TGCGCCAGCAGTCGACTAGCTCGCGCCTACAATGAGCAGTTCTTC	CASSRLARAYNEQFF
TRBV27	NA	TRBD2	TRBJ2-2	TGTGCCAGCAGTCCCCCTAGCGGGAACACCGGGGAGCTGTTTTTT	CASSPPSGNTGELFF
TRBV5-4	NA	NA	TRBJ1-2	TGTGCCAGCAGCACGGACGACTATGGCTACACCTTC	CASSTDDYGYTF
TRBV6-4	NA	NA	TRBJ1-2	TGTGCCAGCAGTGAAGTCCCGGGGTCGGAGCTCTATGGCTACACCTTC	CASSEVPGSELYGYTF
TRBV2	NA	NA	TRBJ2-7	TGTGCCACCGCTCCCTACGAGCAGTACTTC	CATAPYEQYF
TRBV7-9	NA	TRBD2	TRBJ2-2	TGTGCCAGCAGCCCTAAACTAGCGGGAGGGTTCGCCACCGGGGAGCTGTTTTTT	CASSPKLAGGFATGELFF
TRBV30	NA	NA	TRBJ1-1	TGTGCCTGGACTCGTGGTTTTCGTACTGAAGCTTTCTTT	CAWTRGFRTEAFF
TRBV18	NA	NA	TRBJ2-7	TGTGCCAGCTCACCACCCGGGCCCCGGAAGGAGCAGTACTTC	CASSPPGPRKEQYF
TRBV18	NA	NA	TRBJ2-1	TGTGCCAGCTCACCACCGCCGGGACACCGCTCCTACAATGAGCAGTTCTTC	CASSPPPGHRSYNEQFF
TRBV7-3	NA	NA	TRBJ2-7	TGTGCCAGCAGCTTAAGGGGACAAGTTAACGAGCAGTACTTC	CASSLRGQVNEQYF
TRBV11-3	NA	NA	TRBJ2-2	TGTGCCAGCAGCTTACAGGGTAACACCGGGGAGCTGTTTTTT	CASSLQGNTGELFF
TRBV27	few	NA	TRBJ2-1	TGTGCCAGCAGTTCATACAGCGAGCAGTTCTTC	CASSSYSEQFF
TRBV5-6	NA	NA	TRBJ2-3	TGTGCCAGCAGCTTGGCAACCGGCACAGATACGCAGTATTTT	CASSLATGTDTQYF
TRBV10-3	few	NA	TRBJ1-5	TGTGCCATCAGCCCCGAAGGGTTCAATCAGCCCCAGCATTTT	CAISPEGFNQPQHF
TRBV6-1	NA	NA	TRBJ2-1	TGTGCCAGCAGTGACTTCGCCATTTCCTACAATGAGCAGTTCTTC	CASSDFAISYNEQFF
TRBV11-2	NA	TRBD2	TRBJ2-1	TGTGCCAGCAGACCGGGACTAGACAACAATGAGCAGTTCTTC	CASRPGLDNNEQFF
TRBV27	NA	NA	TRBJ1-1	TGTGCCAGCAGTGTGGGCCGGTTGGGGACTGAAGCTTTCTTT	CASSVGRLGTEAFF
TRBV11-2	NA	NA	TRBJ2-5	TGTGCCAGCAGCTTATGGGGCGCGGCTAGCCAAGAGACCCAGTACTTC	CASSLWGAASQETQYF
TRBV28	few	NA	TRBJ2-7	TGTGCCAGCAGTGTGGGACCCCTCGAGCAGTACTTC	CASSVGPLEQYF
TRBV5-1	once	NA	TRBJ2-3	TGCGCCAGCAGCTCCAGACAGCGGAGCACAGATACGCAGTATTTT	CASSSRQRSTDTQYF
TRBV25-1	NA	NA	TRBJ2-3	TGTGCCAGCAGTGATGGGGGTCGTCCGACGCAGTATTTT	CASSDGGRPTQYF
TRBV29-1	NA	NA	TRBJ2-4	TGCAGCGTGTTGGCCTCCGGGGCCAAAAACATTCAGTACTTC	CSVLASGAKNIQYF
TRBV9	NA	TRBD2	TRBJ2-1	TGTGCCAGCAGCGTAGTTAGCGGGAGCTATGGTGAGCAGTTCTTC	CASSVVSGSYGEQFF
TRBV6-1	NA	TRBD2	TRBJ2-5	TGTGCCAGCATTCTGACTAGCGGGAGTAAAGAGACCCAGTACTTC	CASILTSGSKETQYF
TRBV19	NA	NA	TRBJ1-3	TGTGCCAGTAAGTCACGCGGAAACACCATATATTTT	CASKSRGNTIYF
TRBV6-5	NA	NA	TRBJ1-1	TGTGCCAGCAGCTCAATTGAAGGGAACACTGAAGCTTTCTTT	CASSSIEGNTEAFF
TRBV7-2	NA	NA	TRBJ2-3	TGTGCCAGCAGCCAAACCAGGGATACGCAGTATTTT	CASSQTRDTQYF
TRBV7-9	NA	NA	TRBJ2-3	TGTGCCAGCAGCTTAGGGGGGGAGGCAGATACGCAGTATTTT	CASSLGGEADTQYF
TRBV23-1	NA	NA	TRBJ2-5	TGCGCCAGCAGTCAATCCTACAAGGAGGGCGCGTTAGAAGAGACCCAGTACTTC	CASSQSYKEGALEETQYF
TRBV7-3	NA	NA	TRBJ2-1	TGTGCCAGCAGCTTTGGCTTCGCCAATGAGCAGTTCTTC	CASSFGFANEQFF
TRBV12-5	NA	NA	TRBJ2-1	TGTGCTAGTGGTTTGGTACTGGGCGGCCCTGGCCACAATGAGCAGTTCTTC	CASGLVLGGPGHNEQFF
TRBV20-1	NA	NA	TRBJ2-3	TGCAGTGCTACAGCGACAGATACGCAGTATTTT	CSATATDTQYF
TRBV28	many	NA	TRBJ1-5	TGTGCCAGCAGTTCCCACAGGCCCGATCAGCCCCAGCATTTT	CASSSHRPDQPQHF
TRBV10-2	NA	NA	TRBJ1-5	TGCGCCAGCAGTGACAGGAATAACAATCAGCCCCAGCATTTT	CASSDRNNNQPQHF
TRBV5-1	NA	NA	TRBJ2-1	TGCGCCAGCATGCGGGGCTCCTACAATGAGCAGTTCTTC	CASMRGSYNEQFF
TRBV6-1	NA	NA	TRBJ1-1	TGTGCCAGCAGTGGCACGGACGGCTACACTGAAGCTTTCTTT	CASSGTDGYTEAFF
TRBV5-1	NA	NA	TRBJ2-7	TGCGCCAGCAGCTCCACTGCGAGGGGCGACGGCGAGCAGTACTTC	CASSSTARGDGEQYF
TRBV28	NA	TRBD2	TRBJ2-5	TGTGCCAGCAGTCCTGCTAGCGGGAATTTAGAGACCCAGTACTTC	CASSPASGNLETQYF
TRBV10-2	NA	NA	TRBJ1-2	TGCGCCAGCATTTCTTCCTATGGCTACACCTTC	CASISSYGYTF
TRBV28	NA	NA	TRBJ2-1	TGTGCCACCCTGGCTGCTAGCTCCTACAATGAGCAGTTCTTC	CATLAASSYNEQFF
TRBV7-6	NA	TRBD1	TRBJ1-1	TGTGCCAGCAGCTGGGGACAGGGGATGAACACTGAAGCTTTCTTT	CASSWGQGMNTEAFF